The 27 T cell receptor beta chains in this list originate from one sample, sequenced in a study of cytomegalovirus exposure and HLA in healthy donors. The PCR used 60 Vbeta and 13 Jbeta primers. The table came from immunoSEQ multiplex PCR; TCRdb's copy has only in-frame clones and leaves some out. The table records tens of thousands of clones, 65% to 80% of them present only once. The source material was PBMCs. The receptor source for this set is a middle-aged man in good health and CMV-seropositive.

The rearrangement uses TRBV7-3 and TRBJ2-6, with a possible D match to TRBD1 (6 bases). Per the germline V gene, CDR1 is SGHTA and CDR2 is FQGTGA. V was trimmed by 5 bases and J by 4 bases, leaving 12 bases between them. The CDR3 sequence is 15 residues long. The CDR3 coding sequence is TGTGCCAGCAGCCCCGGGACATCGGGGGCCAACGTCCTGACTTTC. This sequence encodes CASSPGTSGANVLTF.

The CDR3 DNA follows: TGTGCCAGCACCGAGGTCCGGGGAGCGGGAAAACTGTTTTTT. It translates to CASTEVRGAGKLFF. The V gene is TRBV6-1, the J gene TRBJ1-4; D is unclear. CDR3 length equals 14 residues. Between the trimmed V and J ends, which lost 7 bases and 10 bases, there was a span of 19 bases. Germline assignment: CDR1 MNHNS and CDR2 SASEGT.

Comments on this clone: The junction shows a germline mismatch at one end, possibly a read error. DNA of the CDR3: TGTGCTAGCAGCTTTCGGGGGGCTGGAGATACGCAGTATTTT. Amino acid sequence: CASSFRGAGDTQYF. This sequence joins TRBV7-7 and TRBJ2-3, with D possibly matching TRBD2 (7 bases). The CDR3 has 14 residues. The germline V gene encodes CDR1 SSHAT and CDR2 FNYEAQ (reference sequence). Supplemented by reference TRBV7-7 and TRBJ2-3, the full variable domain reads GAGVSQSPRYKVTKRGQDVTLRCDPISSHATLYWYQQALGQGPEFLTYFNYEAQPDKSGLPSDRFSAERPEGSISTLTIQRTEQRDSAMYRCASSFRGAGDTQYFGPGTRLTVL.

The chain is built from TRBV2 and TRBJ2-1; 10 bases match TRBD2. Germline V gene sequence: CDR1 SNHLY, CDR2 FYNNEI. The CDR3 totals 15 residues. Germline trimming cut 9 bases from V and 7 bases from J; bases unmatched to any gene: 12. The DNA for the CDR3 is TGTGCCAGTCACACTAGCGGGGCAACCGATAATGAGCAGTTCTTC. It yields the protein CASHTSGATDNEQFF.

The rearrangement links TRBV5-6 to TRBJ1-2; 7 bases are a match to TRBD1. The germline V gene has CDR1 SGHDT and CDR2 YYEEEE. J gave up 6 bases and V 1 base, and 12 bases lay outside the gene matches. The CDR3 is 16 residues long. Here the CDR3 reads CASSLSAMTGRHGYTF. DNA of the CDR3: TGTGCCAGCAGCTTGAGTGCAATGACAGGGCGGCATGGCTACACCTTC.

This rearrangement joins TRBV28 to TRBJ1-1; D perhaps matches TRBD1 (6 bases). The CDR3 is 12 amino acids. Germline CDR1 MDHEN, CDR2 SYDVKM. Trimming shortened V by 6 bases and J by 5 bases, and 10 bases separated the two germline ends. CDR3 coding DNA: TGTGCCAGCAGGACGCAGGGGACTGAAGCTTTCTTT. Protein: CASRTQGTEAFF.

This chain links TRBV15 with TRBJ1-5; D uncertain. With 3 bases removed from V and 9 bases from J, the gap between germline ends came to 9 bases. This CDR3 contains 12 residues. From germline, CDR1 is LNHNV and CDR2 YYDKDF (reference sequence). DNA for the CDR3: TGTGCCACCAGCAGTCCGTCCGTGCCCCAGCATTTT. As protein: CATSSPSVPQHF.

Here the CDR3 reads CASSSTGPNQPQHF. The CDR3 nucleotides read TGTGCCAGCAGTTCGACAGGTCCCAATCAGCCCCAGCATTTT. The chain employs TRBV7-2 and TRBJ1-5; tentative D call: TRBD1 (6 bases). This CDR3 comprises 14 residues. The V gene lost 6 bases and the J gene lost 3 bases, with 12 bases spanning the gap. Germline V gene data show CDR1 as SGHTA and CDR2 as FQGNSA.

The chain carries TRBV5-4 and TRBJ1-2; D perhaps matches TRBD1 (5 bases). The V end lost 1 base, the J end lost 4 bases, and 11 bases lay between the germline ends. Germline CDR1 is SGHNT and CDR2 is YYREEE (reference sequence). This CDR3 contains 14 residues. CDR3 nucleotides: TGTGCCAGCAGCTTGTATGCAGGGATCTATGGCTACACCTTC. This sequence encodes CASSLYAGIYGYTF.

The chain has TRBV7-2 and TRBJ2-7, with TRBD2 as a possible D gene (5 bases). The length of the CDR3 is 12 residues. Germline V gene sequence: CDR1 SGHTA, CDR2 FQGNSA. V lost 3 bases and J 6 bases, leaving 9 bases between the germline ends. This chain's CDR3 is CASSFGVSEQYF. The CDR3 DNA reads TGTGCCAGCAGCTTCGGGGTAAGCGAGCAGTACTTC.

The gene calls are TRBV2 and TRBJ2-7; tentatively, D is TRBD1 (5 bases). There are 12 residues in the CDR3. V was pared by 3 bases and J by 2 bases, with 5 bases between. CDR1 SNHLY and CDR2 FYNNEI come from the germline V gene. The CDR3 sequence: CASSEGPYEQYF. The CDR3 region has the DNA TGTGCCAGCAGTGAGGGGCCCTACGAGCAGTACTTC.

The CDR3 coding sequence is TGTGCCAGCAGTCAAAACCCACGAAAACAGACAGGGGCGAGGGGGGCCAACGTCCTGACTTTC. Encoded protein: CASSQNPRKQTGARGANVLTF. The chain couples TRBV28 to TRBJ2-6; 8 nucleotides match TRBD1. The CDR3 has 21 residues. V was pared by 5 bases and J by 4 bases, with 22 bases of the junction left unmatched. Germline CDR1 MDHEN, CDR2 SYDVKM.

This clone has only one observation. V gene TRBV29-1 combines with J gene TRBJ2-1; no clear D. The CDR3 sequence is 11 residues long. V was trimmed by 4 bases and J by 6 bases, leaving 7 bases between them. Germline V lookup: CDR1 SQVTM, CDR2 ANQGSEA. Here the CDR3 reads CSVVHLNEQFF. As DNA, the CDR3 is TGCAGCGTTGTACACCTCAATGAGCAGTTCTTC.

This clone was picked up a small number of times. The chain carries TRBV5-1 and TRBJ2-5; TRBD2 agrees at 15 bases. Unmatched junction bases numbered 3, after V lost 5 bases and J lost 4 bases. This CDR3 spans 15 amino acids. CDR1 is SGHRS, CDR2 YFSETQ, per germline. CDR3: CASRRTSGGGETQYF. The DNA of the CDR3 is TGCGCCAGCAGGAGGACTAGCGGGGGGGGAGAGACCCAGTACTTC.

This clone came up once. This chain links TRBV2 with TRBJ2-7, with D perhaps matching TRBD2 (5 bases). The germline V gene has CDR1 SNHLY and CDR2 FYNNEI. V shed 2 bases and J shed 2 bases, with 13 bases lying between them. The CDR3 runs 15 residues. CDR3 in amino acids: CASSERTPNAYEQYF. The CDR3 coding sequence is TGTGCCAGCAGTGAACGGACTCCTAACGCCTACGAGCAGTACTTC.

The chain employs TRBV6-5 and TRBJ2-1; maybe TRBD2 (6 bases). The CDR3 length is 16 residues. Trimming took off 4 bases at V and 7 bases at J, with 20 bases between the two ends. Germline V CDR1 and CDR2: MNHEY, SVGAGI. CDR3 amino acids: CASSFRLASGLNEQFF. The CDR3 nucleotides are TGTGCCAGCAGTTTCCGTCTAGCGTCCGGCCTTAATGAGCAGTTCTTC.

The rearrangement links TRBV15 to TRBJ2-7, with TRBD1 as a possible D gene (5 bases). The V gene's germline CDR1 is LNHNV and CDR2 YYDKDF (reference sequence). The germline V and J ends were trimmed by 1 base and 7 bases, with 14 bases remaining between them. The CDR3 contains 14 residues. Here the CDR3 reads CATSRVKGAWEQYF. CDR3 nucleotides: TGTGCCACCAGCAGAGTGAAAGGGGCATGGGAGCAGTACTTC.

This chain uses TRBV10-3 with TRBJ1-6, with unresolved D. This CDR3 is built from 13 residues. Germline V lookup: CDR1 ENHRY, CDR2 SYGVKD. Deletions cut 4 bases from V and 6 bases from J, with 7 bases between. CDR3 sequence: CAISGTSNSPLHF. The CDR3 DNA reads as TGTGCCATCAGTGGGACTTCTAATTCACCCCTCCACTTT.

The chain has TRBV18 and TRBJ2-2; D is possibly TRBD1 (6 bases). The CDR3 runs to 14 residues. Trimming shortened V by 3 bases and J by 1 base, and 6 bases separated the two germline ends. Germline V lookup: CDR1 KGHSH, CDR2 LQKENI. CDR3: CASSPDRNTGELFF. CDR3 DNA: TGTGCCAGCTCACCGGACAGGAACACCGGGGAGCTGTTTTTT.

The chain uses TRBV2 and TRBJ2-1, with D unresolved. Per the germline V gene, CDR1 is SNHLY and CDR2 is FYNNEI. Trimming left V 4 bases short and J 9 bases short, with 16 bases between. The CDR3 runs 14 residues. The CDR3 loop reads CASSVPYLVIEQFF. As DNA, the CDR3 is TGTGCCAGCAGTGTCCCGTATCTAGTCATTGAGCAGTTCTTC.

The chain combines TRBV7-6 with TRBJ1-3; TRBD1 matches 11 bases. V trimming: 1 base; J trimming: 2 bases; junction bases outside the gene matches: 1. Germline V gene data show CDR1 as SGHVS and CDR2 as FNYEAQ. This CDR3 spans 16 amino acids. The CDR3 region has the DNA TGTGCCAGCAGCTTAGAGGGACAGGGGGCTGGAAACACCATATATTTT. Translation gives CASSLEGQGAGNTIYF.

V gene TRBV19 combines with J gene TRBJ1-2, with a possible D match to TRBD1 (5 bases). The CDR3 extends over 15 amino acids. The V and J ends lost 3 bases and 8 bases respectively, with 19 bases between them. Germline values: CDR1 LNHDA, CDR2 SQIVND (reference sequence). The CDR3 sequence is CASSMGLSDPHGYTF. CDR3 coding DNA: TGTGCCAGTAGTATGGGACTGTCGGATCCCCACGGCTACACCTTC.

This rearrangement joins TRBV7-9 to TRBJ2-4; D is perhaps TRBD2 (6 bases). There are 14 residues in the CDR3. V was clipped by 3 bases and J by 7 bases, with 13 bases between them. Per germline, CDR1 SEHNR and CDR2 FQNEAQ (reference sequence). For the CDR3, the DNA is TGTGCCAGCAGCTTGGGACTGGATAGGAACATTCAGTACTTC. As protein: CASSLGLDRNIQYF.

This clone has only a few counts. This chain joins TRBV5-1 and TRBJ1-1; 7 bases map to TRBD1. The CDR3 runs to 15 residues. Germline V gene data show CDR1 as SGHRS and CDR2 as YFSETQ. The ends lost 1 base at V and 1 base at J; junction bases unmatched: 4. In DNA, the CDR3 is TGCGCCAGCAGCTTGATGGGGACAGAGAACACTGAAGCTTTCTTT. Protein sequence: CASSLMGTENTEAFF.

The chain links TRBV7-2 to TRBJ2-5, with D perhaps TRBD2 (5 bases). Trimming took off 3 bases at V and 7 bases at J, with 12 bases between the two ends. The germline CDR1 and CDR2 sequences are SGHTA and FQGNSA. This CDR3 is built from 13 residues. In nucleotides, the CDR3 is TGTGCCAGCAGCTTTAGCGAGTGGGGGACCCAGTACTTC. It translates to CASSFSEWGTQYF.

Only a few counts were recorded for this clone. The chain couples TRBV6-1 to TRBJ1-6; a weak D match, TRBD1 (6 bases). Trimming stripped 6 bases from V and 9 bases from J, with 15 bases between. The CDR3 is made up of 14 amino acids. CDR1 and CDR2 (germline): MNHNS, SASEGT. CDR3 nucleotide sequence: TGTGCCAGCAGCGTTACAGGGTTACGTTCACCCCTCCACTTT. As protein: CASSVTGLRSPLHF.

Of note for this clone: One end of the junction does not line up with germline, which may come from a read error. This sequence joins TRBV2 and TRBJ2-2; 9 bases fit TRBD2. The germline CDR1 and CDR2 sequences are SNHLY and FYNNEI. This CDR3 has 16 amino acids. The CDR3 sequence is CASSEVEAGGGGVLFF. The CDR3 DNA reads TGTGCCAGCAGTGAGGTGGAAGCGGGGGGCGGCGGGGTGCTGTTTTTT. Filled out from reference TRBV2 and TRBJ2-2, the complete variable domain reads EPEVTQTPSHQVTQMGQEVILRCVPISNHLYFYWYRQILGQKVEFLVSFYNNEISEKSEIFDDQFSVERPDGSNFTLKIRSTKLEDSAMYFCASSEVEAGGGGVLFFGEGSRLTVL.